Sequencing of this T cell receptor (beta chain) was carried out in a study of CD8 T cells in ankylosing spondylitis. Findings and limits, study-wide: Characteristic of ankylosing spondylitis blood, it appeared, was a TCR beta motif comprising several highly homologous variants.

Quantitative 5'-RACE with molecular barcodes was used to make the TCR beta libraries. MiXCR, applied by TCRdb to the 5' RACE reads, yields one record per CDR3 protein. Of about 800,000 distinct CDR3 sequences detected, over 9.5% appear once; the ten largest clones hold 0.51%. As regards this clonotype: The target antigen is unknown.

CDR1 and CDR2 (germline): SGHRS, YFSETQ. This CDR3 comprises 14 residues. V lost 4 bases, J lost 8 bases, and 18 bases lay in between. Sequencing was carried out using blood, either unsorted or a sorted T cell fraction (not recorded which). The clonotype comes from a male donor with ankylosing spondylitis. J is TRBJ1-1 and V is TRBV5-1; a weak D match, TRBD1 (6 bases). CDR3 nucleotides: TGCGCCAGCAGCCCGGGGTTAGGGGGAAGAGAAGCTTTCTTT. Protein product: CASSPGLGGREAFF.